This is a list of T cell receptor beta chains from one sample in a study of neurological immune-mediated disorders. One entry per CDR3 protein, called by TCRdb with MiXCR from the 5' RACE reads. The top ten clones hold 2.9% of a sample with approximately 60,000 distinct CDR3 sequences, 4.2% of them seen once. The specimen sequenced was PBMCs. The receptors were sampled from a man between 45 and 60 years old with multiple sclerosis. Both conserved end residues are part of each CDR3. D genes are given only for firm matches. Clone size, where shown, is once, few, many, or a class for clones that have expanded.

CDR3nt	CDR3aa	len	d_gene	abundance	j_gene	v_gene
TGCGCCAGCAGCCCTTGGGGGGCAGGATCGAACACTGAAGCTTTCTTT	CASSPWGAGSNTEAFF	16	.	many	TRBJ1-1	TRBV5-1
TGTGCCAGCATCGAGAGGGCAGGGCTCTACGAGCAGTACTTC	CASIERAGLYEQYF	14	.	many	TRBJ2-7	TRBV5-5
TGTGCCAGCAGTTTTTCGACAGGGGGCGCGTACGAGCAGTACTTC	CASSFSTGGAYEQYF	15	TRBD1	many	TRBJ2-7	TRBV12-3/TRBV12-4
TGTGCCAGCAACCCCCGCGGACAGGGGGGTTCTGGGGCCAACGTCCTGACTTTC	CASNPRGQGGSGANVLTF	18	TRBD1	many	TRBJ2-6	TRBV12-3/TRBV12-4
TGTGCCAGCAGTTTATCCGACTTCAATACGCAGTATTTT	CASSLSDFNTQYF	13	.	few	TRBJ2-3	TRBV28
TGTGCCATCAGTGATCCTAGAACTAGCGGGGGTGGCTACGAGCAGTACTTC	CAISDPRTSGGGYEQYF	17	TRBD2	many	TRBJ2-7	TRBV10-3
TGCGCCAGCAGCTTGGTGGGAAGGATCTACAATGAGCAGTTCTTC	CASSLVGRIYNEQFF	15	.	many	TRBJ2-1	TRBV5-1
TGTGCCAGCAGTAGCGGACTATCCGAGCAGTACTTC	CASSSGLSEQYF	12	.	many	TRBJ2-7	TRBV28
TGCAGCGTTGGAGGGTTAGCGGGAGGGCCCGCAGATACGCAGTATTTT	CSVGGLAGGPADTQYF	16	TRBD2	few	TRBJ2-3	TRBV29-1
TGCAGCGCTGAGAGGGCGGGAGGTAATGAGCAGTTCTTC	CSAERAGGNEQFF	13	TRBD2	many	TRBJ2-1	TRBV29-1
TGCAGTGCCCCCGGGACGGCAGACGAGCAGTACTTC	CSAPGTADEQYF	12	.	many	TRBJ2-7	TRBV20-1
TGCGCCAGCAGCCAAGGCACAGGGCTGTTACGAGTGCAGTACTTC	CASSQGTGLLRVQYF	15	.	many	TRBJ2-7	TRBV4-1
TGCAGCGTTGAAGATCCAAGGAGGAGTACTGAAGCTTTCTTT	CSVEDPRRSTEAFF	14	.	many	TRBJ1-1	TRBV29-1
TGTGCCAGCAGTTTAAGGGAGGAGGGGGCTCGGAACACTGAAGCTTTCTTT	CASSLREEGARNTEAFF	17	TRBD1	.	TRBJ1-1	TRBV28
TGTGCCAGCAGTTACTCACGGAGCGAGCAGTACTTC	CASSYSRSEQYF	12	.	many	TRBJ2-7	TRBV6-6
TGTGCCAGTAGGAGGCGGACAATACCGGTGGCTTTCTTT	CASRRRTIPVAFF	13	.	.	TRBJ1-1	TRBV19
TGCAGTGCTAGATGGGGACAGCTAAATCAGCCCCAGCATTTT	CSARWGQLNQPQHF	14	TRBD1	many	TRBJ1-5	TRBV20-1
TGCAGTGCTCGGACAGACAACCCCTCCTACGAGCAGTACTTC	CSARTDNPSYEQYF	14	.	many	TRBJ2-7	TRBV20-1
TGTGCCAGCGGGGCCTTGGGTGAAAAACTGTTTTTT	CASGALGEKLFF	12	.	many	TRBJ1-4	TRBV2
TGTGCCAGCAGCTTGGCTACCGGGACTAAAACCTCAGATACGCAGTATTTT	CASSLATGTKTSDTQYF	17	TRBD2	many	TRBJ2-3	TRBV7-9
TGCGCCAGCAGCTTGTCCCAGTCCACAGATACGCAGTATTTT	CASSLSQSTDTQYF	14	.	many	TRBJ2-3	TRBV5-1
TGTGCCAGCAGTTTACTTGGCAGGGGTCTGTCTGGGGCCAACGTCCTGACTTTC	CASSLLGRGLSGANVLTF	18	.	many	TRBJ2-6	TRBV12-3/TRBV12-4
TGTGCCAGCAGCTTATGGGGTGAAGAGACCCAGTACTTC	CASSLWGEETQYF	13	.	few	TRBJ2-5	TRBV7-9